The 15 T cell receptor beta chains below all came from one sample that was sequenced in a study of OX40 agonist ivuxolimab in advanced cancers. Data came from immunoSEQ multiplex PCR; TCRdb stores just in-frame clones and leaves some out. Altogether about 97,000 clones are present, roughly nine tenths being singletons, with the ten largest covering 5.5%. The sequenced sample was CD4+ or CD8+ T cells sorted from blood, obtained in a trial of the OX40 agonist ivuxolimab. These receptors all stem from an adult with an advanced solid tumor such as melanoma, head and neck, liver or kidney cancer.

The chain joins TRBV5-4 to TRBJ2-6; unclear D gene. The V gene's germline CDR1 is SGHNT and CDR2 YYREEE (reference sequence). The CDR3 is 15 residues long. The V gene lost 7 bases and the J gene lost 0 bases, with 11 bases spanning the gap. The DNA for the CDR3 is TGTGCCAGCGGCGTCGAGGACTCTGGGGCCAACGTCCTGACTTTC. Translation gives CASGVEDSGANVLTF.

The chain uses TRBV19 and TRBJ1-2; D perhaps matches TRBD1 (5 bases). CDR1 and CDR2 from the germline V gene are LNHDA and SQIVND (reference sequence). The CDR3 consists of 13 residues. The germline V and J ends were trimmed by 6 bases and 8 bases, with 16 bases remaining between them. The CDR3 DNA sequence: TGTGCCAGTAGCGATCCGGGGAGGGACGGCTACACCTTC. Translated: CASSDPGRDGYTF.

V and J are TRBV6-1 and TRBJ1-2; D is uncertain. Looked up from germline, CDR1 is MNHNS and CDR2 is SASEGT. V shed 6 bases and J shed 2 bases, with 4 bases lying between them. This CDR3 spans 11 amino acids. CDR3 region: CASRQNYGYTF. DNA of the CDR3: TGTGCCAGCAGGCAGAACTATGGCTACACCTTC.

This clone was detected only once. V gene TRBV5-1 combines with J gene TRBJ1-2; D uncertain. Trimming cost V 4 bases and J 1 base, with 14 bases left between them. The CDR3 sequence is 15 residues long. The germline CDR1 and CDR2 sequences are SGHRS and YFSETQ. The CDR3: CASSPEYALNYGYTF. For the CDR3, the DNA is TGCGCCAGCAGCCCGGAGTACGCCCTTAACTATGGCTACACCTTC.

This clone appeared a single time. As DNA, the CDR3 is TGTGCCCTAAAGGGGCCGGGGGAGCAGTACTTC. Amino acid sequence: CALKGPGEQYF. The V gene is TRBV30, the J gene TRBJ2-7; D is possibly TRBD1 or TRBD2 (5 bases each). CDR1 is GTSNPN, CDR2 SVGIG, per germline (reference sequence). V lost 8 bases, J lost 7 bases, and 15 bases lay in between. The CDR3 has 11 residues.

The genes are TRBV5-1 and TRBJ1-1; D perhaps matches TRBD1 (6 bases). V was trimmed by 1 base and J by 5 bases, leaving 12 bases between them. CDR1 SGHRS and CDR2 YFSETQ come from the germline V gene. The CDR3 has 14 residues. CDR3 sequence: CASSLRTVGTEAFF. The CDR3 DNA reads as TGCGCCAGCAGCTTGAGGACAGTAGGGACTGAAGCTTTCTTT.

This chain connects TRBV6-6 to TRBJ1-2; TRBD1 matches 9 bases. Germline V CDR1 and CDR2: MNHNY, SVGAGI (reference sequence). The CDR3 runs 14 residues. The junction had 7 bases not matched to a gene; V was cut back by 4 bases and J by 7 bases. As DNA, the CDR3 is TGTGCCAGCAGTTCCCTGGGACAGGGAGGTGGCTACACCTTC. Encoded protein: CASSSLGQGGGYTF.

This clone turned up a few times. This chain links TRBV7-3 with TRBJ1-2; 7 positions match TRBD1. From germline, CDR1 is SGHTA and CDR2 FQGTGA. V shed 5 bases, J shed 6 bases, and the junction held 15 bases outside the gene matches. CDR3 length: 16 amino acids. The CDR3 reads CASSPQAGTVYNGYTF. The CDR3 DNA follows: TGTGCCAGCAGCCCCCAAGCCGGGACAGTTTACAATGGCTACACCTTC.

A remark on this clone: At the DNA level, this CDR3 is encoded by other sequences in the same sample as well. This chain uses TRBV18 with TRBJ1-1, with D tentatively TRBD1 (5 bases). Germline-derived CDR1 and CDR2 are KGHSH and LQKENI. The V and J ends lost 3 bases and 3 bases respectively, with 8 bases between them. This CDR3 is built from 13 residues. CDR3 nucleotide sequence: TGTGCCAGCTCACCGTCCAGGGACACTGAAGCTTTCTTT. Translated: CASSPSRDTEAFF. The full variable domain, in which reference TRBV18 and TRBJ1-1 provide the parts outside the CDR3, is NAGVMQNPRHLVRRRGQEARLRCSPMKGHSHVYWYRQLPEEGLKFMVYLQKENIIDESGMPKERFSAEFPKEGPSILRIQQVVRGDSAAYFCASSPSRDTEAFFGQGTRLTVV.

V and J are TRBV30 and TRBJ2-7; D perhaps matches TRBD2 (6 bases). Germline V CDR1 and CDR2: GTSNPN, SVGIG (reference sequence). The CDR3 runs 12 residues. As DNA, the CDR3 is TGTGCATCTGGACCGGGGGCCTACGAGCAGTACTTC. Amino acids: CASGPGAYEQYF. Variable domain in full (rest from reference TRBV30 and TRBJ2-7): SQTIHQWPATLVQPVGSPLSLECTVEGTSNPNLYWYRQAAGRGLQLLFYSVGIGQISSEVPQNLSASRPQDRQFILSSKKLLLSDSGFYLCASGPGAYEQYFGPGTRLTVT.

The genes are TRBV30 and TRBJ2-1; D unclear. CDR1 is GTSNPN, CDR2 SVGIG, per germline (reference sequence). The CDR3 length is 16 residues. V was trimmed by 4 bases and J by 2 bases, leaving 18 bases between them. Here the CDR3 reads CAWNPLIGGPYNEQFF. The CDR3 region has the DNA TGTGCCTGGAACCCACTAATTGGCGGCCCCTACAATGAGCAGTTCTTC.

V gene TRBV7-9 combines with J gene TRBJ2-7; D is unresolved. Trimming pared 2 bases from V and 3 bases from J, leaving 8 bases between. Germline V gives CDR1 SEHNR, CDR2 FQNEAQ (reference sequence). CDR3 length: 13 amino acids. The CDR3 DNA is TGTGCCAGCAGCTTAAAAGGATTCTACGAGCAGTACTTC. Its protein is CASSLKGFYEQYF.

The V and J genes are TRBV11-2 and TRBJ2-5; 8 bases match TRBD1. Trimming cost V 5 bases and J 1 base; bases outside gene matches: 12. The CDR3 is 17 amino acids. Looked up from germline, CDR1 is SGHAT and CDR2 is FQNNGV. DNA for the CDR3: TGTGCCAGCAGCGTGACCGGGACACAGGGGGGCCAAGAGACCCAGTACTTC. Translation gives CASSVTGTQGGQETQYF. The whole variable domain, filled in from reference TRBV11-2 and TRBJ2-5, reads EAGVAQSPRYKIIEKRQSVAFWCNPISGHATLYWYQQILGQGPKLLIQFQNNGVVDDSQLPKDRFSAERLKGVDSTLKIQPAKLEDSAVYLCASSVTGTQGGQETQYFGPGTRLLVL.

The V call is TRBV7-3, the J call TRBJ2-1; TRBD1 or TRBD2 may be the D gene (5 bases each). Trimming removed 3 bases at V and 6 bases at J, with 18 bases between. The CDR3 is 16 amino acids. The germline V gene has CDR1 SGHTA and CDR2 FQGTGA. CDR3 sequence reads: CASSFILGVGTNEQFF. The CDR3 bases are TGTGCCAGCAGCTTTATATTAGGGGTTGGGACCAATGAGCAGTTCTTC.

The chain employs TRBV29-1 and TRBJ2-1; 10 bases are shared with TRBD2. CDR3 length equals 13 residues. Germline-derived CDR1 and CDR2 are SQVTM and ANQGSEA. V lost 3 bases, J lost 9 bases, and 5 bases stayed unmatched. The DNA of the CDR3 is TGCAGCGTTGAGCTAGCGGGAGTGCGTGAGCAGTTCTTC. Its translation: CSVELAGVREQFF.